Presented here are 17 T cell receptor beta chains from one specimen sequenced in a study of blood T cell repertoires in COVID-19. Clones were read by immunoSEQ multiplex PCR, and TCRdb kept only the in-frame ones, dropping some. The repertoire holds more than 70,000 clones, with 75% to 85% as singletons. The sequenced sample consisted of peripheral blood. The receptor source for this set is an older woman with acute or convalescent COVID-19.

V gene TRBV27 combines with J gene TRBJ1-5; the D is unclear. Germline-derived CDR1 and CDR2 are MNHEY and SMNVEV (reference sequence). Trimming took 5 bases from V and 5 from J, leaving 10 bases between them. The CDR3 is 13 residues long. DNA of the CDR3: TGTGCCAGCAGTCAGCGCGGGGATCAGCCCCAGCATTTT. It specifies CASSQRGDQPQHF.

The genes are TRBV30 and TRBJ2-3; maybe TRBD2 (6 bases). This CDR3 spans 15 amino acids. Looked up from germline, CDR1 is GTSNPN and CDR2 is SVGIG (reference sequence). V shed 0 bases and J shed 0 bases, with 10 bases lying between them. The CDR3 bases are TGTGCCTGGAGTGTACAGGCGGGGAGCACAGATACGCAGTATTTT. As protein: CAWSVQAGSTDTQYF.

V usage is TRBV7-2 and J usage is TRBJ2-5; D is possibly TRBD1 (5 bases). The V end was cut by 6 bases, the J end by 7 bases, with 21 bases between. Germline V gene lookup returns CDR1 SGHTA and CDR2 FQGNSA. CDR3 size: 15 residues. The CDR3 region is CASSHIQGSPGTQYF. The CDR3 DNA is TGTGCCAGCAGTCATATCCAGGGCTCCCCGGGGACCCAGTACTTC.

This clone was recorded only once. The rearrangement joins TRBV20-1 to TRBJ2-1; tentative D call: TRBD2 (5 bases). The V and J ends lost 3 bases and 4 bases respectively, with 16 bases between them. In germline, CDR1 is DFQATT, CDR2 SNEGSKA (reference sequence). This CDR3 region has 15 residues. CDR3 DNA sequence: TGCAGTGCTAGTAGGGTAGCGAGCGGTTACAATGAGCAGTTCTTC. Its protein product is CSASRVASGYNEQFF.

CDR3 sequence reads: CASQRDFLNTGELFF. The CDR3 DNA reads as TGTGCCAGCCAACGGGACTTCCTGAACACCGGGGAGCTGTTTTTT. The V and J genes are TRBV18 and TRBJ2-2, with a possible D match to TRBD2 (6 bases). CDR1 is KGHSH and CDR2 is LQKENI in the germline V gene. CDR3 length: 15 residues. Trimming stripped 8 bases from V and 1 base from J, with 14 bases between.

This clone turned up a few times. The rearrangement links TRBV19 to TRBJ1-5, with D possibly matching TRBD1 (6 bases). The CDR3 runs to 13 residues. Per the germline V gene, CDR1 is LNHDA and CDR2 is SQIVND (reference sequence). V lost 1 base and J lost 7, with 8 bases in between. The CDR3 reads CASSIGQGQPQHF. CDR3 sequence (DNA): TGTGCCAGTAGTATAGGTCAGGGGCAGCCCCAGCATTTT.

Only one count was recorded for this clone. This chain links TRBV29-1 with TRBJ2-7, with D tentatively TRBD2 (5 bases). The CDR3 consists of 12 residues. CDR1 and CDR2 (germline): SQVTM, ANQGSEA. V was cut by 7 bases and J by 2 bases, with 12 bases left in between. CDR3 region: CSDPTKAYEQYF. CDR3 in DNA: TGCAGCGATCCGACTAAAGCCTACGAGCAGTACTTC.

The chain carries TRBV6-5 and TRBJ1-5, with TRBD1 identical over 8 bases. CDR1 and CDR2 from the germline V gene are MNHEY and SVGAGI. CDR3 length equals 14 residues. V was pared by 6 bases and J by 5 bases, with 6 bases of the junction left unmatched. CDR3 protein: CASSRDRYYQPQHF. CDR3 in DNA: TGTGCCAGCAGCCGGGACAGGTACTATCAGCCCCAGCATTTT.

There are a few counts of this clone. V is TRBV7-2 and J is TRBJ2-5, with TRBD2 as a possible D gene (5 bases). V dropped 4 bases and J dropped 2 bases, with 11 bases sitting between them. From germline, CDR1 is SGHTA and CDR2 FQGNSA. The CDR3 runs 14 residues. The chain's CDR3 is CASSYVPGQETQYF. The CDR3 nucleotides read TGTGCCAGCAGCTATGTCCCGGGGCAAGAGACCCAGTACTTC.

The rearrangement joins TRBV19 to TRBJ2-3; 8 bases align to TRBD2. This CDR3 contains 16 residues. After removal of 1 base from V and 2 bases from J, the junction contained 5 bases not matched to a gene. Germline-derived CDR1 and CDR2 are LNHDA and SQIVND (reference sequence). The CDR3 protein is CASSIATSGYTDTQYF. DNA for the CDR3: TGTGCCAGTAGTATAGCCACTAGCGGATACACAGATACGCAGTATTTT.

The rearrangement joins TRBV19 to TRBJ1-2; D might be TRBD1 (5 bases). Germline assignment: CDR1 LNHDA and CDR2 SQIVND (reference sequence). V lost 8 bases, J lost 1 base, and 11 bases lay in between. The CDR3 extends over 13 amino acids. The CDR3 region is CASAGRLNYGYTF. CDR3 nucleotide sequence: TGTGCCAGTGCGGGACGACTTAACTATGGCTACACCTTC.

The V gene is TRBV5-4, the J gene TRBJ1-6; 7 bases map to TRBD1. The CDR3 is 15 amino acids. Germline assignment: CDR1 SGHNT and CDR2 YYREEE (reference sequence). Trimming took 2 bases from V and 7 from J; bases not matched to a gene: 6. In DNA, the CDR3 is TGTGCCAGCAGCTTTATAGGACAGGTGAATTCACCCCTCCACTTT. Encoded protein: CASSFIGQVNSPLHF.

The CDR3 DNA follows: TGTGCCAGCAGTTACCCCGGGACAGGGGGGTGGGAAGCTTTCTTT. This encodes CASSYPGTGGWEAFF. This rearrangement joins TRBV6-5 to TRBJ1-1, with 11 positions matching TRBD1. The junction had 7 bases not matched to a gene; V was cut back by 2 bases and J by 8 bases. Per the germline V gene, CDR1 is MNHEY and CDR2 is SVGAGI. The CDR3 is 15 residues long.

The DNA for the CDR3 is TGTGCCAGTAGGGACAGGGGGGTCCACAATGAGCAGTTCTTC. It translates to CASRDRGVHNEQFF. The rearrangement links TRBV19 to TRBJ2-1; 10 positions agree with TRBD1. Trimming at V came to 6 bases and at J to 5 bases, leaving 4 bases not matched to a gene. Looked up from germline, CDR1 is LNHDA and CDR2 is SQIVND (reference sequence). The CDR3 covers 14 residues. The full variable domain, in which reference TRBV19 and TRBJ2-1 provide the parts outside the CDR3, is DGGITQSPKYLFRKEGQNVTLSCEQNLNHDAMYWYRQDPGQGLRLIYYSQIVNDFQKGDIAEGYSVSREKKESFPLTVTSAQKNPTAFYLCASRDRGVHNEQFFGPGTRLTVL.

V is TRBV13 and J is TRBJ2-3, with TRBD2 matching 8 bases. The V and J ends lost 0 bases and 1 base, in that order; junction bases with no gene match: 0. Germline V gives CDR1 PRHDT, CDR2 FYEKMQ (reference sequence). CDR3 length: 15 amino acids. The CDR3 spells CASSLGTSGTDTQYF. The CDR3 region has the DNA TGTGCCAGCAGCTTAGGGACTAGCGGCACAGATACGCAGTATTTT.

The CDR3 nucleotides are TGTGCCAGCAGTTTGTCACTAGCACAAGAGACCCAGTACTTC. Its protein product is CASSLSLAQETQYF. The rearrangement uses TRBV28 and TRBJ2-5, with D possibly TRBD2 on 6 matching bases. The CDR3 extends over 14 amino acids. Per germline, CDR1 MDHEN and CDR2 SYDVKM. Trimming shortened V by 3 bases and J by 2 bases, and 10 bases separated the two germline ends.

The CDR3 DNA reads TGTGCCTGGAGTGTAGAGCCGGGAAATCAGCCCCAGCATTTT. It is translated as CAWSVEPGNQPQHF. The chain carries TRBV30 and TRBJ1-5; the D is unclear. The length of the CDR3 is 14 residues. Germline assignment: CDR1 GTSNPN and CDR2 SVGIG (reference sequence). V lost 0 bases and J 4 bases, leaving 10 bases between the germline ends.